This record looks at one T cell receptor beta chain sequence and its context. Profiling relied on immunoSEQ multiplex PCR, and the TCRdb table lists in-frame clones only, not all of them. The sample includes around 46,000 clones, roughly nine tenths of them seen just once. The germline V and J ends were trimmed by 5 bases and 10 bases, with 16 bases remaining between them. In germline, CDR1 is SGHTA, CDR2 FQGTGA. This CDR3 contains 13 residues. This specimen comes from a study of blood T cell repertoires in COVID-19. This chain joins TRBV7-3 and TRBJ2-3; D is perhaps TRBD2 (6 bases). This sequence originates from a woman in her fifties or sixties who had recovered from COVID-19. Material: PBMCs or T cells enriched from blood (not recorded which). The CDR3 spells CASSLIAGTPQYF. The CDR3 nucleotides are TGTGCCAGCAGCCTGATAGCCGGGACTCCGCAGTATTTT.